The 20 T cell receptor beta chains listed next were all sequenced from one sample in a study of regulatory T cells in long-lasting Graves disease. Time point in this sample: newly diagnosed GD, antithyroid drugs for less than 3 months. RNA from PBMCs was the source of the TCR library. With iRepertoire HTBI primers and Arm-PCR of CDR3 regions, TCR beta libraries were built. TCRdb re-derived calls from the multiplex PCR reads in MiXCR, one entry per CDR3 protein. The sample consists of approximately 250,000 distinct CDR3 sequences, approximately 16% of them appearing once. Sequences were derived from peripheral blood mononuclear cells (PBMCs), sampled at new diagnosis, from a patient treated with antithyroid drugs. The receptors were sampled from a female donor with Graves disease.

This clonotype was counted many times. The chain is built from TRBV12-3 or TRBV12-4 and TRBJ2-5; 9 nucleotides match TRBD1. The J segment lost 2 bases and the V segment lost 6 bases, leaving 7 bases of the junction unmatched. CDR3 length equals 15 residues. CDR3 DNA: TGTGCCAGCAGCCCCGGACAGGGGCGGCAAGAGACCCAGTACTTC. As protein: CASSPGQGRQETQYF.

This clonotype was detected ten times or more. The rearrangement links TRBV20-1 to TRBJ2-1; 7 nucleotides align to TRBD1. This CDR3 spans 15 amino acids. Germline CDR1 DFQATT, CDR2 SNEGSKA (reference sequence). The J segment lost 5 bases and the V segment lost 0 bases, leaving 7 bases of the junction unmatched. CDR3 bases: TGCAGTGCTAGAGATCCCGGACAGGAGAACAATGAGCAGTTCTTC. It translates to CSARDPGQENNEQFF.

This clonotype was observed at least ten times. This chain uses TRBV3-1 with TRBJ1-2; D remains unclear. Germline assignment: CDR1 LGHDT and CDR2 YNNKEL (reference sequence). The V and J ends lost 4 bases and 8 bases respectively, with 20 bases between them. The CDR3 spans 15 residues. CDR3 sequence: CASSPDSDGRRGYTF. DNA of the CDR3: TGTGCCAGCAGCCCAGACTCCGACGGACGTCGGGGCTACACCTTC.

This clonotype was picked up many times. The chain is built from TRBV28 and TRBJ2-1; tentative D call: TRBD2 (5 bases). CDR1 MDHEN and CDR2 SYDVKM come from the germline V gene. This CDR3 has 12 residues. Between the trimmed V and J ends, which lost 5 bases and 9 bases, there was a span of 11 bases. As DNA, the CDR3 is TGTGCCAGCAGTCTACTAGAGGGTGAGCAGTTCTTC. This codes for CASSLLEGEQFF.

This clonotype was counted at least ten times. CDR3 bases: TGTGCCAGCAGTCCTCCCAGGAGCGGCCCTAATGAAAAACTGTTTTTT. This sequence encodes CASSPPRSGPNEKLFF. The chain is built from TRBV12-3 or TRBV12-4 and TRBJ1-4; no firm D call. Trimming took off 5 bases at V and 3 bases at J, with 16 bases between the two ends. This CDR3 has 16 residues.

This clonotype was observed at least ten times. The chain links TRBV20-1 to TRBJ2-7, with TRBD2 identical over 11 bases. The CDR3 contains 15 residues. Germline CDR1 DFQATT, CDR2 SNEGSKA (reference sequence). V dropped 6 bases and J dropped 2; count of bases not matched to a gene: 9. The CDR3 sequence: CSAFDSGRAAYEQYF. The CDR3 DNA reads TGCAGTGCGTTCGATAGCGGGAGGGCCGCCTACGAGCAGTACTTC.

This clonotype was picked up many times. The rearrangement links TRBV11-3 to TRBJ2-2; perhaps TRBD2 as D (5 bases). Trimming shortened V by 7 bases and J by 4 bases, and 16 bases separated the two germline ends. CDR1 is SGHNT and CDR2 is YENEEA in the germline V gene. The CDR3 spans 15 residues. The DNA of the CDR3 is TGTGCCAGCACCCTACGGGAATGGGTCACCGGGGAGCTGTTTTTT. Translation: CASTLREWVTGELFF.

This clonotype was picked up many times. The CDR3: CASSPQGPGYTF. CDR3 coding DNA: TGTGCCAGCAGTCCGCAGGGGCCCGGCTACACCTTC. The rearrangement joins TRBV25-1 to TRBJ1-2, with TRBD1 as a possible D gene (6 bases). The germline V gene encodes CDR1 MGHDK and CDR2 SYGVNS. Trimming took off 5 bases at V and 8 bases at J, with 12 bases between the two ends. The CDR3 extends over 12 amino acids.

This clonotype was seen many times. The chain couples TRBV28 to TRBJ1-1; the D gene is possibly TRBD1 (5 bases). Per the germline V gene, CDR1 is MDHEN and CDR2 is SYDVKM. Between the trimmed V and J ends, which lost 5 bases and 0 bases, there was a span of 10 bases. The CDR3 sequence is 14 residues long. CDR3: CASSPAGLNTEAFF. In DNA form, the CDR3 reads TGTGCCAGCAGTCCGGCAGGGCTGAACACTGAAGCTTTCTTT.

This clonotype appeared many times. V usage is TRBV29-1 and J usage is TRBJ1-1; D not resolved. This CDR3 comprises 11 residues. Trimming removed 8 bases at V and 4 bases at J, with 11 bases between. Germline V lookup: CDR1 SQVTM, CDR2 ANQGSEA. CDR3 in amino acids: CSTSKGTEAFF. CDR3 nucleotide sequence: TGCAGCACTTCTAAAGGCACTGAAGCTTTCTTT. The full variable domain, rest sourced from reference TRBV29-1 and TRBJ1-1, is SAVISQKPSRDICQRGTSLTIQCQVDSQVTMMFWYRQQPGQSLTLIATANQGSEATYESGFVIDKFPISRPNLTFSTLTVSNMSPEDSSIYLCSTSKGTEAFFGQGTRLTVV.

The rearrangement links TRBV11-2 to TRBJ2-7, with 12 positions matching TRBD2. The V gene end was trimmed by 4 bases and the J gene end by 5 bases; junction bases not matched to a gene: 9. The CDR3 length is 16 residues. Germline V gives CDR1 SGHAT, CDR2 FQNNGV. CDR3 in DNA: TGTGCCAGCAGCTCATCTAGCGGGAGGGTCCACCACGAGCAGTACTTC. Protein: CASSSSSGRVHHEQYF. Full variable domain (remainder filled in from reference TRBV11-2 and TRBJ2-7): EAGVAQSPRYKIIEKRQSVAFWCNPISGHATLYWYQQILGQGPKLLIQFQNNGVVDDSQLPKDRFSAERLKGVDSTLKIQPAKLEDSAVYLCASSSSSGRVHHEQYFGPGTRLTVT.

For this clonotype: A far larger clone is one nucleotide away, so this likely arose from a read error. V usage is TRBV9 and J usage is TRBJ2-5, with D perhaps being TRBD1 or TRBD2 (5 bases each). Trimming cost V 5 bases and J 11 bases, with 19 bases left between them. The CDR3 consists of 13 residues. From germline, CDR1 is SGDLS and CDR2 YYNGEE. The CDR3 bases are TGTGCCAGCAGTTTATCGGGGACCAATGAGCAGTACTTC. Translated: CASSLSGTNEQYF.

The V and J genes are TRBV20-1 and TRBJ2-4, with a weak D call TRBD1 (5 bases). Germline assignment: CDR1 DFQATT and CDR2 SNEGSKA (reference sequence). Trimming shortened V by 3 bases and J by 1 base, and 7 bases separated the two germline ends. This CDR3 has 13 amino acids. The CDR3 sequence: CSASPGAKNIQYF. In nucleotides, the CDR3 is TGCAGTGCTAGCCCAGGGGCCAAAAACATTCAGTACTTC.

Ten or more counts support this clonotype. The chain couples TRBV5-5 to TRBJ2-1, with D perhaps matching TRBD1 (6 bases). This CDR3 contains 15 residues. With 3 bases removed from V and 8 bases from J, the gap between germline ends came to 18 bases. The V gene's germline CDR1 is SGHKS and CDR2 YYEKEE (reference sequence). This CDR3 is CASSSYRVKEDEQFF. CDR3 DNA: TGTGCCAGCAGCTCTTACAGGGTTAAAGAGGATGAGCAGTTCTTC.

The chain employs TRBV2 and TRBJ1-2; maybe TRBD1 (6 bases). CDR1 and CDR2 from the germline V gene are SNHLY and FYNNEI. This CDR3 spans 14 amino acids. V gave up 4 bases and J gave up 8 bases, with 17 bases separating them. The DNA for the CDR3 is TGTGCCAGCAGTGTGGACAGTAAGCGGGGAGGCTACACCTTC. This codes for CASSVDSKRGGYTF.

The CDR3 here is CAWGDDLEAFF. The DNA of the CDR3 is TGTGCCTGGGGCGACGATTTAGAAGCTTTCTTT. V usage is TRBV30 and J usage is TRBJ1-1; D is unresolved. This CDR3 is built from 11 residues. The germline gives CDR1 GTSNPN, CDR2 SVGIG (reference sequence). Between the trimmed V and J ends, which lost 5 bases and 8 bases, there was a span of 12 bases.

With respect to this clonotype: A read error may produce the germline difference seen at one junction end. The chain recombines TRBV7-7 with TRBJ2-3, with 9 bases lining up with TRBD2. The CDR3 loop spans 15 amino acids. CDR1 and CDR2 (germline): SSHAT, FNYEAQ (reference sequence). The CDR3 coding sequence is TGTGCTAGCAGCTTGGGCGGGAGGGCCGCAGATACGCAGTATTTT. This codes for CASSLGGRAADTQYF.

This clonotype was seen repeatedly, ten times or more. The chain couples TRBV6-6 to TRBJ2-1; D call uncertain. V was trimmed by 0 bases and J by 5 bases, leaving 8 bases between them. Germline assignment: CDR1 MNHNY and CDR2 SVGAGI (reference sequence). This CDR3 is 14 amino acids long. Written as DNA, the CDR3 is TGTGCCAGCAGTTACTCTTGGGGTAACAATGAGCAGTTCTTC. This encodes CASSYSWGNNEQFF.

This clonotype was counted ten times or more. The chain employs TRBV19 and TRBJ2-1, with TRBD2 matching 7 bases. The CDR3 extends over 17 amino acids. CDR1 is LNHDA and CDR2 is SQIVND in the germline V gene (reference sequence). The V segment lost 3 bases and the J segment 5 bases; nucleotides outside the gene matches: 13. The CDR3 protein is CASSIRRRRTSDNEQFF. CDR3 nucleotides: TGTGCCAGTAGTATCCGTAGGCGACGGACTAGTGACAATGAGCAGTTCTTC.

This chain joins TRBV6-4 and TRBJ1-6; TRBD1 matches 8 bases. Germline V gene data show CDR1 as MRHNA and CDR2 as SNTAGT. The CDR3 is made up of 15 amino acids. Losses at the gene ends were 5 bases for V and 7 bases for J; bases not matched to a gene: 7. Here the CDR3 DNA reads TGTGCCAGCAGTAATACAGGGGGTTTCAATTCACCCCTCCACTTT. It encodes CASSNTGGFNSPLHF.